Below, 20 T cell receptor beta chains from the same sample are listed, as sequenced in a study of shared clonotypes between healthy human individuals. Assay used: immunoSEQ multiplex PCR; TCRdb lists only in-frame clones, some missing. The sample includes roughly 2 million clones, under 97% of them seen just once. The sequenced sample was naive CD4+ T cells sorted from blood. Sample subset: CD45RA+ positively selected. The origin of the receptors is a man aged 18-30 years in good health.

Notes on this clone: In the same sample, other DNA sequences code for this CDR3. This chain joins TRBV18 and TRBJ1-6, with 9 bases identical to TRBD1. From germline, CDR1 is KGHSH and CDR2 LQKENI. The CDR3 totals 14 residues. V shed 6 bases and J 7 bases; nucleotides not matched to a gene: 4. CDR3 residues: CASSPDRGNSPLHF. DNA for the CDR3: TGTGCCAGCTCCCCTGACAGGGGGAATTCACCCCTCCACTTT. Variable domain in full (rest from reference TRBV18 and TRBJ1-6): NAGVMQNPRHLVRRRGQEARLRCSPMKGHSHVYWYRQLPEEGLKFMVYLQKENIIDESGMPKERFSAEFPKEGPSILRIQQVVRGDSAAYFCASSPDRGNSPLHFGNGTRLTVT.

V gene TRBV6-1 combines with J gene TRBJ1-3, with D possibly matching TRBD1 (5 bases). This CDR3 region has 15 residues. CDR1 is MNHNS, CDR2 SASEGT, per germline. Trimming left V 11 bases short and J 7 bases short, with 24 bases between. This chain's CDR3 is CAASTDPAGMNTIYF. The CDR3 region has the DNA TGTGCCGCGTCGACAGACCCCGCGGGTATGAACACCATATATTTT.

The J gene is TRBJ2-2, the V gene TRBV5-1; D ambiguous. Germline CDR1 is SGHRS and CDR2 is YFSETQ. The CDR3 is made up of 15 amino acids. Trimming shortened V by 1 base and J by 5 bases, and 12 bases separated the two germline ends. The CDR3 loop reads CASSLSTGPTGELFF. The CDR3 DNA follows: TGCGCCAGCAGCTTGTCTACGGGCCCGACCGGGGAGCTGTTTTTT. Drawing the rest from reference TRBV5-1 and TRBJ2-2, the complete variable domain is KAGVTQTPRYLIKTRGQQVTLSCSPISGHRSVSWYQQTPGQGLQFLFEYFSETQRNKGNFPGRFSGRQFSNSRSEMNVSTLELGDSALYLCASSLSTGPTGELFFGEGSRLTVL.

The chain employs TRBV5-6 and TRBJ2-3; D may match TRBD1 or TRBD2 (6 bases each). Trimming left V 4 bases short and J 0 bases short, with 15 bases between. Germline CDR1 SGHDT, CDR2 YYEEEE. CDR3 length: 16 amino acids. The DNA of the CDR3 is TGTGCCAGCAGCAACATGGGGGGCTCTAGCACAGATACGCAGTATTTT. It encodes CASSNMGGSSTDTQYF.

This clone was found once. The gene calls are TRBV4-1 and TRBJ2-2; D gene ambiguous. CDR1 and CDR2 from the germline V gene are MGHRA and YSYEKL. The CDR3 is made up of 13 amino acids. V shed 4 bases and J shed 8 bases, with 11 bases lying between them. The CDR3 region has the DNA TGCGCCAGCAGCCCCTTAGCACCAGGGGAGCTGTTTTTT. Residues: CASSPLAPGELFF.

The rearrangement links TRBV5-1 to TRBJ1-2, with D uncertain. Germline loops: CDR1 SGHRS, CDR2 YFSETQ. The CDR3 covers 15 residues. Trimming removed 0 bases from V and 0 bases from J, with 9 bases in between. The CDR3 DNA sequence: TGCGCCAGCAGCTTGGACGGACCTCCTAACTATGGCTACACCTTC. Its translation: CASSLDGPPNYGYTF.

A note on this clone: Distinct nucleotide sequences in the sample also encode this CDR3. The rearrangement joins TRBV4-3 to TRBJ1-5; possible D gene TRBD1, 5 bases. This CDR3 has 13 residues. CDR1 is LGHNA, CDR2 YSLEER, per germline. V lost 3 bases, J lost 6 bases, and 9 bases lay in between. The chain's CDR3 is CASSQEGTQPQHF. CDR3 bases: TGCGCCAGCAGCCAGGAAGGGACTCAGCCCCAGCATTTT.

The chain carries TRBV10-3 and TRBJ1-1, with a weak D call TRBD1 (5 bases). The V and J ends lost 3 bases and 5 bases respectively, with 16 bases between them. This CDR3 spans 15 amino acids. Germline V gene lookup returns CDR1 ENHRY and CDR2 SYGVKD. CDR3 loop: CAISEIVLGGTEAFF. The CDR3 DNA is TGTGCCATCAGTGAAATCGTTTTGGGGGGGACTGAAGCTTTCTTT.

Comments on this clone: This specimen includes other DNA sequences encoding the same CDR3. The rearrangement joins TRBV18 to TRBJ1-1, with D perhaps TRBD1 (5 bases). Germline V gene sequence: CDR1 KGHSH, CDR2 LQKENI. The CDR3 consists of 13 residues. V was trimmed by 3 bases and J by 3 bases, leaving 8 bases between them. The DNA for the CDR3 is TGTGCCAGCTCACCCCAGGGCGACACTGAAGCTTTCTTT. Residues: CASSPQGDTEAFF.

The V gene is TRBV30, the J gene TRBJ2-7; 11 bases agree with TRBD2. The J segment lost 3 bases and the V segment lost 3 bases, leaving 10 bases of the junction unmatched. Germline V lookup: CDR1 GTSNPN, CDR2 SVGIG (reference sequence). The CDR3 loop spans 16 amino acids. CDR3 sequence reads: CAWRASGLAGFYEQYF. The CDR3 bases are TGTGCCTGGAGAGCATCCGGACTAGCGGGCTTCTACGAGCAGTACTTC.

This clone was picked up a small number of times. This chain uses TRBV7-2 with TRBJ1-1; unclear D gene. In germline, CDR1 is SGHTA, CDR2 FQGNSA. The CDR3 has 15 residues. Trimming cost V 4 bases and J 0 bases, with 12 bases left between them. The CDR3 sequence: CASSSTGSMNTEAFF. CDR3 DNA: TGTGCCAGCAGCTCTACTGGCTCCATGAACACTGAAGCTTTCTTT.

The gene calls are TRBV7-2 and TRBJ2-7; 9 bases agree with TRBD2. The CDR3 totals 15 residues. CDR1 and CDR2 (germline): SGHTA, FQGNSA. V was pared by 5 bases and J by 2 bases, with 7 bases of the junction left unmatched. The CDR3 DNA reads as TGTGCCAGCAGCCCAAGCGTAGCGGGAGCCTACGAGCAGTACTTC. This gives the protein CASSPSVAGAYEQYF.

The chain uses TRBV5-6 and TRBJ2-1, with a weak D call TRBD2 (7 bases). The CDR3 consists of 16 residues. The germline CDR1 and CDR2 sequences are SGHDT and YYEEEE. V was shortened by 4 bases and J by 9 bases, with 23 bases between the two germline ends. The CDR3 nucleotides are TGTGCCAGCAGCCGGGGGGCAGGCCCTGCGGGCGGTGAGCAGTTCTTC. It encodes CASSRGAGPAGGEQFF.

This sequence joins TRBV2 and TRBJ2-2, with 8 nucleotides matching TRBD1. Unmatched junction bases numbered 4, after V lost 6 bases and J lost 4 bases. The CDR3 has 14 amino acids. Germline loops: CDR1 SNHLY, CDR2 FYNNEI. The CDR3 loop is CASRGTGSTGELFF. CDR3 sequence (DNA): TGTGCCAGCAGGGGGACAGGTTCCACCGGGGAGCTGTTTTTT.

The chain is built from TRBV5-6 and TRBJ2-3, with 9 bases fitting TRBD1. The trim removed 6 bases at V and 3 bases at J, leaving 14 bases unmatched. The CDR3 length is 17 residues. The germline gives CDR1 SGHDT, CDR2 YYEEEE. The CDR3 DNA sequence: TGTGCCAGCACCTACATAGGGACAGGGATGAGGACAGATACGCAGTATTTT. This gives the protein CASTYIGTGMRTDTQYF.

This clone occurred once. This chain uses TRBV5-6 with TRBJ2-7; possibly TRBD1 for D (5 bases). This CDR3 has 14 residues. Between the trimmed V and J ends, which lost 0 bases and 3 bases, there was a span of 10 bases. Germline V CDR1 and CDR2: SGHDT, YYEEEE. The CDR3 DNA is TGTGCCAGCAGCTTGGGTGGCAGGGACTACGAGCAGTACTTC. This encodes CASSLGGRDYEQYF.

This sequence joins TRBV10-1 and TRBJ2-7, with TRBD1 matching 12 bases. Germline V gives CDR1 WNHNN, CDR2 SYGVQD (reference sequence). J was trimmed by 4 bases and V by 5 bases; bases with no gene match: 3. The length of the CDR3 is 14 residues. The DNA of the CDR3 is TGCGCCAGCAGTCGGGACAGGGGGCTGTACGAGCAGTACTTC. Its translation: CASSRDRGLYEQYF.

The J gene is TRBJ1-1, the V gene TRBV9, with D perhaps matching TRBD1 (6 bases). The CDR3 spans 14 residues. V was clipped by 0 bases and J by 9 bases, with 15 bases between them. Germline V gene lookup returns CDR1 SGDLS and CDR2 YYNGEE. DNA for the CDR3: TGTGCCAGCAGCGTAGGAGAGGGGGGACCTAAAGCTTTCTTT. Translation gives CASSVGEGGPKAFF.

The V call is TRBV7-2, the J call TRBJ2-2; D remains unclear. This CDR3 has 13 residues. From germline, CDR1 is SGHTA and CDR2 FQGNSA. The ends were cut back, 1 base at V and 5 bases at J, with 5 bases in the middle. The CDR3 DNA is TGTGCCAGCAGCTTAGAACTGACCGGGGAGCTGTTTTTT. Its protein product is CASSLELTGELFF.

This chain links TRBV7-9 with TRBJ1-1; D not certain. With 4 bases removed from V and 3 bases from J, the gap between germline ends came to 15 bases. The CDR3 runs 15 residues. Germline CDR1 reads SEHNR; CDR2 reads FQNEAQ (reference sequence). The CDR3 DNA reads as TGTGCCAGCAGCTGGACGGCAATTAAGGACACTGAAGCTTTCTTT. It is translated as CASSWTAIKDTEAFF. Variable domain in full (rest from reference TRBV7-9 and TRBJ1-1): DTGVSQNPRHKITKRGQNVTFRCDPISEHNRLYWYRQTLGQGPEFLTYFQNEAQLEKSRLLSDRFSAERPKGSFSTLEIQRTEQGDSAMYLCASSWTAIKDTEAFFGQGTRLTVV.